One and the same sample provided the 24 T cell receptor beta chains below, sequenced in a study of blood T cell repertoires in COVID-19. Using immunoSEQ multiplex PCR, the repertoire was profiled, and TCRdb retains in-frame clones only, with some absent. The sample carries 140,000 to 150,000 clones, 85% recorded once. Sequences were obtained from peripheral blood. The receptors here all came from a human donor with acute or convalescent COVID-19. The donor label of this sample is uncertain.

The chain combines TRBV5-4 with TRBJ1-4, with D maybe TRBD1 (6 bases). The germline CDR1 and CDR2 sequences are SGHNT and YYREEE (reference sequence). Trimming removed 4 bases from V and 4 bases from J, with 14 bases in between. This CDR3 contains 15 residues. CDR3 in DNA: TGTGCCAGCAGCAAGAAACAGGGAAATAATGAAAAACTGTTTTTT. The encoded protein is CASSKKQGNNEKLFF. The full variable domain, in which reference TRBV5-4 and TRBJ1-4 provide the parts outside the CDR3, is ETGVTQSPTHLIKTRGQQVTLRCSSQSGHNTVSWYQQALGQGPQFIFQYYREEENGRGNFPPRFSGLQFPNYSSELNVNALELDDSALYLCASSKKQGNNEKLFFGSGTQLSVL.

This clone was observed once. The rearrangement joins TRBV28 to TRBJ2-1; 12 bases line up with TRBD2. The CDR3 consists of 16 residues. Per the germline V gene, CDR1 is MDHEN and CDR2 is SYDVKM. V shed 6 bases, J shed 7 bases, and the junction held 10 bases outside the gene matches. The CDR3 protein is CASSPFLAGGWNEQFF. CDR3 nucleotide sequence: TGTGCCAGCAGCCCTTTTCTAGCGGGGGGGTGGAATGAGCAGTTCTTC. The complete variable domain, with remaining parts taken from reference TRBV28 and TRBJ2-1, reads DVKVTQSSRYLVKRTGEKVFLECVQDMDHENMFWYRQDPGLGLRLIYFSYDVKMKEKGDIPEGYSVSREKKERFSLILESASTNQTSMYLCASSPFLAGGWNEQFFGPGTRLTVL.

The V gene is TRBV10-3, the J gene TRBJ2-7, with D perhaps TRBD1 (6 bases). The CDR3 is 12 amino acids. CDR1 and CDR2 from the germline V gene are ENHRY and SYGVKD. The V gene lost 4 bases and the J gene lost 5 bases, with 9 bases spanning the gap. Here the CDR3 DNA reads TGTGCCATCAGTGGGGGACAACACGAGCAGTACGTC. Translation: CAISGGQHEQYV.

V is TRBV7-6 and J is TRBJ1-1, with D possibly TRBD1 on 6 matching bases. Per germline, CDR1 SGHVS and CDR2 FNYEAQ. V lost 5 bases to trimming and J lost 0 bases, with 22 bases between them. The CDR3 length is 18 residues. CDR3 sequence (DNA): TGTGCCAGCAGCCTCCTCGCATGGGCCAGGGGAATGAACACTGAAGCTTTCTTT. Translated: CASSLLAWARGMNTEAFF.

The chain couples TRBV18 to TRBJ2-3, with a weak D call TRBD1 (5 bases). Trimming stripped 2 bases from V and 1 base from J, with 10 bases between. The CDR3 sequence is 15 residues long. Germline values: CDR1 KGHSH, CDR2 LQKENI. The CDR3 nucleotides read TGTGCCAGCTCACCAGGGTGGGGCGGCACAGATACGCAGTATTTT. Its protein product is CASSPGWGGTDTQYF.

The DNA for the CDR3 is TGTGCCAGCAGCTTAGAACCAGGGACTAGGGACACCATATATTTT. It translates to CASSLEPGTRDTIYF. The chain combines TRBV7-9 with TRBJ1-3; tentative D call: TRBD1 (5 bases). CDR3 size: 15 residues. Trimming removed 1 base at V and 8 bases at J, with 15 bases between. Germline CDR1 reads SEHNR; CDR2 reads FQNEAQ (reference sequence).

The chain recombines TRBV4-1 with TRBJ1-3, with D unclear. Germline V CDR1 and CDR2: MGHRA, YSYEKL. This CDR3 contains 15 residues. V lost 1 base, J lost 7 bases, and 14 bases lay in between. CDR3 bases: TGCGCCAGCAGCCAAGTTTTGGTTACCGGGAACACCATATATTTT. Translation: CASSQVLVTGNTIYF.

The V and J genes are TRBV29-1 and TRBJ1-2, with unresolved D. V was pared by 4 bases and J by 0 bases, with 6 bases between. CDR1 is SQVTM and CDR2 is ANQGSEA in the germline V gene. The length of the CDR3 is 12 residues. CDR3 amino acids: CSVGNTNYGYTF. The DNA of the CDR3 is TGCAGCGTTGGAAACACTAACTATGGCTACACCTTC.

This chain connects TRBV7-3 to TRBJ2-2; D perhaps matches TRBD1 (6 bases). This CDR3 is built from 16 residues. V lost 5 bases to trimming and J lost 2 bases, with 15 bases between them. Germline loops: CDR1 SGHTA, CDR2 FQGTGA. The CDR3 reads CASSQQGGRNTGELFF. The CDR3 DNA sequence: TGTGCCAGCAGCCAACAAGGGGGTCGAAACACCGGGGAGCTGTTTTTT.

The V call is TRBV6-5, the J call TRBJ2-3, with D perhaps matching TRBD1 (6 bases). V shed 9 bases and J shed 4 bases, with 20 bases lying between them. The CDR3 contains 15 residues. Germline CDR1 MNHEY, CDR2 SVGAGI. The CDR3 reads CASKSGTNIPDTQYF. CDR3 bases: TGTGCCAGTAAATCCGGGACAAACATCCCAGATACGCAGTATTTT.

This chain connects TRBV2 to TRBJ1-2; no definite D call. Trimming cost V 5 bases and J 0 bases, with 13 bases left between them. Germline CDR1 SNHLY, CDR2 FYNNEI. The CDR3 loop spans 15 amino acids. The CDR3 DNA reads as TGTGCCAGCAGTCGACTGTTAATGACTAACTATGGCTACACCTTC. Amino acid sequence: CASSRLLMTNYGYTF.

This chain joins TRBV14 and TRBJ1-1; D gene unclear. Germline V lookup: CDR1 SGHDN, CDR2 FVKESK. Trimming removed 4 bases at V and 1 base at J, with 13 bases between. CDR3 length: 15 residues. As DNA, the CDR3 is TGTGCCAGCAGCCCCTATTCAGGTGGGAACACTGAAGCTTTCTTT. It specifies CASSPYSGGNTEAFF.

The rearrangement joins TRBV5-1 to TRBJ1-1; D remains unclear. V lost 2 bases to trimming and J lost 3 bases, with 8 bases between them. Germline V lookup: CDR1 SGHRS, CDR2 YFSETQ. The CDR3 runs to 13 residues. CDR3 DNA sequence: TGCGCCAGCAGCTTTTTAGAGTACACTGAAGCTTTCTTT. Translating gives CASSFLEYTEAFF.

Sample share makes this clone medium-sized. The chain uses TRBV23-1 and TRBJ2-7; TRBD2 is a possible D gene (5 bases). TRBV23-1 is sorted into the ORF group, with uncertain function. Trimming cost V 2 bases and J 0 bases, with 14 bases left between them. This CDR3 region has 16 residues. The CDR3 is CASSQPGRRSSYEQYV. The DNA of the CDR3 is TGCGCCAGCAGTCAACCCGGACGGAGGAGCTCCTACGAGCAGTACGTC.

The chain uses TRBV11-3 and TRBJ2-7; a weak D match, TRBD2 (5 bases). Germline lookup yields CDR1 SGHNT and CDR2 YENEEA. The CDR3 totals 15 residues. Trimming took 4 bases from V and 3 from J, leaving 16 bases between them. The chain's CDR3 is CASSSRQSGYYEQYV. The CDR3 nucleotides read TGTGCCAGCAGCTCCCGCCAAAGCGGATACTACGAGCAGTACGTC.

The V gene is TRBV19, the J gene TRBJ2-3; the match to TRBD2 covers 11 bases. The germline V gene encodes CDR1 LNHDA and CDR2 SQIVND (reference sequence). With 6 bases clipped from V and 0 bases from J, the junction kept 5 bases outside the gene matches. The CDR3 length is 16 residues. The CDR3 bases are TGTGCCAGTAGCCGCATAGCGGGGGGGAGCACAGATACGCAGTATTTT. Translated: CASSRIAGGSTDTQYF.

This chain links TRBV29-1 with TRBJ2-7; 8 bases agree with TRBD1. The V segment lost 7 bases and the J segment 6 bases; nucleotides outside the gene matches: 5. Per germline, CDR1 SQVTM and CDR2 ANQGSEA. The CDR3 is made up of 11 amino acids. The CDR3 DNA is TGCAGCGCCTCGACAGGGGTCGAGCAGTACGTC. Translating it yields CSASTGVEQYV.

This chain links TRBV9 with TRBJ1-3; D gene unclear. CDR3 length: 15 residues. The germline V gene has CDR1 SGDLS and CDR2 YYNGEE. The V end lost 4 bases, the J end lost 2 bases, and 13 bases lay between the germline ends. The CDR3 is CASSLPPEPGNTIYF. The CDR3 nucleotides are TGTGCCAGCAGCCTCCCCCCAGAACCTGGAAACACCATATATTTT.

V gene TRBV20-1 combines with J gene TRBJ1-3; D is unresolved. The V end was cut by 3 bases, the J end by 4 bases, with 13 bases between. This CDR3 has 14 residues. Germline V gene sequence: CDR1 DFQATT, CDR2 SNEGSKA (reference sequence). Here the CDR3 reads CSASQSLEGNTIYF. In nucleotides, the CDR3 is TGCAGTGCTAGTCAAAGCTTAGAAGGAAACACCATATATTTT.

The CDR3 DNA reads as TGTGCCAGCAGCTTTGCCATCACATCCTCTGGAAACACCATATATTTT. Translation gives CASSFAITSSGNTIYF. The rearrangement joins TRBV7-8 to TRBJ1-3; D remains unclear. The CDR3 consists of 16 residues. Germline loops: CDR1 SGHVS, CDR2 FQNEAQ. Trimming stripped 3 bases from V and 0 bases from J, with 12 bases between.

The V and J genes are TRBV5-5 and TRBJ1-4; tentative D call: TRBD1 (5 bases). V lost 3 bases and J 11 bases, leaving 20 bases between the germline ends. CDR1 SGHKS and CDR2 YYEKEE come from the germline V gene (reference sequence). CDR3 length: 15 amino acids. The CDR3 loop is CASSSPTLTGGKLFF. Written as DNA, the CDR3 is TGTGCCAGCAGCTCGCCTACCCTAACCGGGGGGAAACTGTTTTTT.

The rearrangement joins TRBV7-9 to TRBJ2-2; weak D call: TRBD2 (5 bases). Between the trimmed V and J ends, which lost 11 bases and 4 bases, there was a span of 23 bases. Germline CDR1 is SEHNR and CDR2 is FQNEAQ (reference sequence). The CDR3 has 16 residues. CDR3 in DNA: TGTGCCGCGGTGGACGGAGGCCTACGGGGCACCGGGGAGCTGTTTTTT. Amino acids: CAAVDGGLRGTGELFF.

In this sample, this clone turned up a few times. The CDR3 spells CATSRDFQGGDQPQHF. CDR3 bases: TGTGCCACCAGCAGAGATTTCCAGGGGGGCGATCAGCCCCAGCATTTT. V usage is TRBV15 and J usage is TRBJ1-5; 7 nucleotides line up with TRBD1. Trimming cost V 0 bases and J 5 bases; bases outside gene matches: 7. The germline gives CDR1 LNHNV, CDR2 YYDKDF (reference sequence). The CDR3 consists of 16 residues.

CDR3 loop: CASSSSDGTGSLNTEAFF. In DNA form, the CDR3 reads TGTGCCAGCAGCTCCTCAGACGGGACAGGGAGTTTGAACACTGAAGCTTTCTTT. The genes are TRBV7-6 and TRBJ1-1; TRBD1 agrees at 9 bases. Germline CDR1 is SGHVS and CDR2 is FNYEAQ. This CDR3 spans 18 amino acids. V trimming: 4 bases; J trimming: 0 bases; junction bases outside the gene matches: 12.